Following are 21 T cell receptor beta chains from one sample sequenced in a study of OX40 agonist ivuxolimab in advanced cancers. Only in-frame clones appear in the TCRdb table, and some are missing; sequencing was by immunoSEQ multiplex PCR. This repertoire shows some 15,000 clones, over 75% found once; its top ten account for under 30%. Specimen: CD4+ or CD8+ T cells sorted from blood, collected in a trial of the OX40 agonist ivuxolimab. The receptors here all came from an adult with an advanced solid tumor such as melanoma, head and neck, liver or kidney cancer.

This clone was counted only a few times. This same CDR3 is encoded by further DNA sequences in the sample. The rearrangement uses TRBV7-6 and TRBJ1-4; 8 nucleotides agree with TRBD1. V lost 5 bases and J lost 6; bases outside the gene matches: 5. Germline-derived CDR1 and CDR2 are SGHVS and FNYEAQ. This CDR3 comprises 14 residues. The CDR3 bases are TGTGCCAGCAGCCGGACAGGGAGGGATGAAAAACTGTTTTTT. Translated: CASSRTGRDEKLFF. Together with reference TRBV7-6 and TRBJ1-4, the CDR3 gives the full variable domain: GAGVSQSPRYKVTKRGQDVALRCDPISGHVSLYWYRQALGQGPEFLTYFNYEAQQDKSGLPNDRFSAERPEGSISTLTIQRTEQRDSAMYRCASSRTGRDEKLFFGSGTQLSVL.

As DNA, the CDR3 is TGTGCCAGCATAGGGACTAGCGGGGCCCAAGAGACCCAGTACTTC. It yields the protein CASIGTSGAQETQYF. The J gene is TRBJ2-5, the V gene TRBV27, with 13 bases lining up with TRBD2. Germline trimming cut 7 bases from V and 1 base from J; bases unmatched to any gene: 3. This CDR3 has 15 amino acids. Germline V gene lookup returns CDR1 MNHEY and CDR2 SMNVEV (reference sequence).

J is TRBJ2-1 and V is TRBV15; 12 nucleotides match TRBD2. Germline V lookup: CDR1 LNHNV, CDR2 YYDKDF (reference sequence). This CDR3 is built from 16 residues. The V segment lost 3 bases and the J segment 8 bases; nucleotides outside the gene matches: 8. The CDR3 region has the DNA TGTGCCACCAGCAGCGTACCGGGACTAGCGGGCCATGAGCAGTTCTTC. It is translated as CATSSVPGLAGHEQFF.

This chain joins TRBV28 and TRBJ2-1, with 7 positions matching TRBD2. There are 18 residues in the CDR3. The germline V gene has CDR1 MDHEN and CDR2 SYDVKM. V lost 1 base to trimming and J lost 6 bases; unmatched junction nucleotides: 15. As DNA, the CDR3 is TGTGCCAGCAGTTTATTTACTTACGCGGGAGAAAGTATCAATGAGCAGTTCTTC. Amino acid sequence: CASSLFTYAGESINEQFF.

In this sample, this clone turned up a few times. The V and J genes are TRBV30 and TRBJ1-1; D is uncertain. CDR1 and CDR2 (germline): GTSNPN, SVGIG (reference sequence). The CDR3 contains 13 residues. Trimming stripped 1 base from V and 2 bases from J, with 8 bases between. The CDR3 sequence is CAWSDDTNTEAFF. CDR3 DNA sequence: TGTGCCTGGAGTGATGACACAAACACTGAAGCTTTCTTT.

J is TRBJ1-3 and V is TRBV7-2, with D possibly TRBD1 on 6 matching bases. CDR3 length: 15 residues. Between the trimmed V and J ends, which lost 4 bases and 2 bases, there was a span of 12 bases. Germline CDR1 and CDR2: SGHTA and FQGNSA. The CDR3 protein is CASSSSGTTGNTIYF. Here the CDR3 DNA reads TGTGCCAGCAGCTCATCCGGGACAACTGGAAACACCATATATTTT.

The genes are TRBV27 and TRBJ2-1; 13 positions match TRBD2. Germline values: CDR1 MNHEY, CDR2 SMNVEV (reference sequence). The CDR3 covers 16 residues. The V and J ends lost 6 bases and 8 bases, in that order; junction bases with no gene match: 10. Here the CDR3 DNA reads TGTGCCAGCAGCCCAAGGACTAGCGGGAGTTTCTATGAGCAGTTCTTC. Translation gives CASSPRTSGSFYEQFF.

This sequence joins TRBV13 and TRBJ2-1; no definite D call. V gave up 3 bases and J gave up 6 bases, with 12 bases separating them. This CDR3 has 14 residues. Germline loops: CDR1 PRHDT, CDR2 FYEKMQ (reference sequence). The CDR3 nucleotides are TGTGCCAGCAGCTTGGGCAGAGAAGTCAATGAGCAGTTCTTC. It translates to CASSLGREVNEQFF.

The CDR3 sequence: CASSQTGAGDQPQHF. The CDR3 nucleotides are TGTGCCAGCAGCCAGACAGGGGCGGGCGATCAGCCCCAGCATTTT. This sequence joins TRBV7-9 and TRBJ1-5; 8 bases match TRBD1. Losses at the gene ends were 5 bases for V and 5 bases for J; bases not matched to a gene: 8. The CDR3 is 15 amino acids. The germline V gene has CDR1 SEHNR and CDR2 FQNEAQ (reference sequence).

This clone was found once. The chain couples TRBV5-4 to TRBJ2-7, with a possible D match to TRBD2 (5 bases). Germline V gene data show CDR1 as SGHNT and CDR2 as YYREEE (reference sequence). Trimming pared 0 bases from V and 5 bases from J, leaving 15 bases between. This CDR3 has 15 amino acids. CDR3 DNA: TGTGCCAGCAGCTTGGTGGCGGGCCAACCCCACGAGCAGTACTTC. It codes for CASSLVAGQPHEQYF.

The J gene is TRBJ2-1, the V gene TRBV16, with 9 positions matching TRBD2. Losses at the gene ends were 4 bases for V and 5 bases for J; bases not matched to a gene: 9. CDR3 length: 16 amino acids. Germline V gives CDR1 KGHSY, CDR2 FQNENV. CDR3 sequence (DNA): TGTGCCAGCAGCCCTCTGGCGGGAGGGATCGACAATGAGCAGTTCTTC. It codes for CASSPLAGGIDNEQFF.

This clone is labeled medium-sized. The chain couples TRBV27 to TRBJ1-1, with D unclear. CDR3 length: 13 residues. Trimming left V 3 bases short and J 13 bases short, with 18 bases between. Germline V gives CDR1 MNHEY, CDR2 SMNVEV (reference sequence). CDR3 residues: CASSLNPAGRVFF. CDR3 sequence (DNA): TGTGCCAGCAGTTTGAACCCAGCGGGTAGAGTTTTCTTT.

The chain is built from TRBV11-2 and TRBJ2-7, with D uncertain. Trimming cost V 1 base and J 5 bases, with 12 bases left between them. Germline V gene sequence: CDR1 SGHAT, CDR2 FQNNGV. The CDR3 runs 14 residues. The CDR3 loop reads CASSLGALSHEQYF. In DNA form, the CDR3 reads TGTGCCAGCAGCTTAGGGGCCCTGAGCCACGAGCAGTACTTC.

In this sample, this clone turned up a few times. The genes are TRBV5-6 and TRBJ2-7; D unclear. The CDR3 has 13 amino acids. V lost 0 bases and J 4 bases, leaving 8 bases between the germline ends. Germline V lookup: CDR1 SGHDT, CDR2 YYEEEE. The CDR3 here is CASSLGQVYEQYF. In DNA form, the CDR3 reads TGTGCCAGCAGCTTGGGGCAAGTTTACGAGCAGTACTTC.

This chain uses TRBV6-5 with TRBJ1-6; tentatively, D is TRBD1 (5 bases). The CDR3 loop spans 14 amino acids. Germline CDR1 reads MNHEY; CDR2 reads SVGAGI. The germline V and J ends were trimmed by 2 bases and 10 bases, with 12 bases remaining between them. The chain's CDR3 is CASSYDSPESPLHF. CDR3 nucleotides: TGTGCCAGCAGTTACGACAGCCCGGAATCACCCCTCCACTTT.

The count of this clone is one. The rearrangement links TRBV5-6 to TRBJ1-1, with D perhaps matching TRBD1 (5 bases). V gave up 5 bases and J gave up 9 bases, with 11 bases separating them. This CDR3 has 11 amino acids. Per germline, CDR1 SGHDT and CDR2 YYEEEE. CDR3 in DNA: TGTGCCAGCAGTTCCGGGACGAAAGCTTTCTTT. Translating it yields CASSSGTKAFF.

This clone has only one observation. The chain recombines TRBV9 with TRBJ2-1, with a tentative D call TRBD2 (5 bases). The V end lost 1 base, the J end lost 9 bases, and 8 bases lay between the germline ends. The CDR3 loop spans 12 amino acids. Per germline, CDR1 SGDLS and CDR2 YYNGEE. The CDR3 loop reads CASSVSGLEQFF. The CDR3 DNA follows: TGTGCCAGCAGCGTAAGCGGCCTTGAGCAGTTCTTC.

The chain combines TRBV13 with TRBJ2-1; the match to TRBD1 covers 7 bases. In germline, CDR1 is PRHDT, CDR2 FYEKMQ (reference sequence). The V segment lost 5 bases and the J segment 3 bases; nucleotides outside the gene matches: 7. The CDR3 has 15 amino acids. CDR3 bases: TGTGCCAGCAGCCGAGGACAGGAAATCTACAATGAGCAGTTCTTC. Its protein product is CASSRGQEIYNEQFF.

This chain uses TRBV30 with TRBJ1-4; TRBD1 matches at 8 bases. This CDR3 has 16 amino acids. The J segment lost 2 bases and the V segment lost 4 bases, leaving 9 bases of the junction unmatched. Germline lookup yields CDR1 GTSNPN and CDR2 SVGIG (reference sequence). The CDR3 protein is CAWIPTGGSTNEKLFF. The CDR3 DNA follows: TGTGCCTGGATCCCTACAGGGGGATCCACTAATGAAAAACTGTTTTTT.

This clone was detected only a few times. The rearrangement joins TRBV6-6 to TRBJ2-7; D unclear. The CDR3 has 13 residues. V lost 0 bases and J 3 bases, leaving 6 bases between the germline ends. CDR1 MNHNY and CDR2 SVGAGI come from the germline V gene (reference sequence). The CDR3 region is CASSYSTGYEQYF. The CDR3 DNA follows: TGTGCCAGCAGTTACTCCACTGGCTACGAGCAGTACTTC.

This clone is categorized as medium-sized. The rearrangement uses TRBV12-5 and TRBJ2-7; no reliable D call. CDR3 length: 13 amino acids. Trimming stripped 7 bases from V and 0 bases from J, with 10 bases between. CDR1 is LGHNT, CDR2 FRNRAP, per germline. For the CDR3, the DNA is TGTGCTAGTGCCAGGACGGGCTCCTACGAGCAGTACTTC. Its translation is CASARTGSYEQYF.